A single sample gave rise to the 4 T cell receptor beta chains below, sequenced in a study of T cell responses to AZD1222 COVID-19 vaccine. Generated by immunoSEQ multiplex PCR, the TCRdb table keeps only in-frame clones and is missing some. This sample has approximately 110,000 clones; more than 75% occur once, and the top ten carry roughly 1.1%. Material: peripheral blood, obtained on day 0 of AZD1222 vaccination. Receptors originate from an adult in good health.

The chain has TRBV18 and TRBJ2-7, with a tentative D call TRBD1 (5 bases). Germline assignment: CDR1 KGHSH and CDR2 LQKENI. The CDR3 loop spans 14 amino acids. Trimming removed 4 bases at V and 2 bases at J, with 12 bases between. CDR3: CASSREDKAYEQYF. The CDR3 DNA reads TGTGCCAGCTCACGAGAGGACAAAGCCTACGAGCAGTACTTC.

V and J are TRBV6-5 and TRBJ2-5, with a weak D call TRBD2 (6 bases). CDR1 is MNHEY and CDR2 is SVGAGI in the germline V gene. CDR3 length: 12 residues. V was trimmed by 10 bases and J by 2 bases, leaving 11 bases between them. CDR3 region: CATEGRQETQYF. The CDR3 bases are TGTGCCACGGAGGGCAGGCAAGAGACCCAGTACTTC.

This chain connects TRBV15 to TRBJ1-2, with 8 bases matching TRBD1. The CDR3 loop spans 16 amino acids. Trimming cost V 3 bases and J 4 bases; bases outside gene matches: 10. Germline CDR1 is LNHNV and CDR2 is YYDKDF (reference sequence). In DNA, the CDR3 is TGTGCCACCAGCAGGGGGACGACAGGGGACTTCTATGGCTACACCTTC. Translation gives CATSRGTTGDFYGYTF. Together with reference TRBV15 and TRBJ1-2, the CDR3 gives the full variable domain: DAMVIQNPRYQVTQFGKPVTLSCSQTLNHNVMYWYQQKSSQAPKLLFHYYDKDFNNEADTPDNFQSRRPNTSFCFLDIRSPGLGDTAMYLCATSRGTTGDFYGYTFGSGTRLTVV.

This clone came up once. The chain links TRBV11-2 to TRBJ2-7; 7 bases align to TRBD2. Losses at the gene ends were 1 base for V and 1 base for J; bases not matched to a gene: 1. The CDR3 sequence is 14 residues long. The germline gives CDR1 SGHAT, CDR2 FQNNGV. Here the CDR3 reads CASSLAGGSYEQYF. CDR3 bases: TGTGCCAGCAGCTTAGCGGGGGGTTCCTACGAGCAGTACTTC. The full variable domain, completed using reference TRBV11-2 and TRBJ2-7, is EAGVAQSPRYKIIEKRQSVAFWCNPISGHATLYWYQQILGQGPKLLIQFQNNGVVDDSQLPKDRFSAERLKGVDSTLKIQPAKLEDSAVYLCASSLAGGSYEQYFGPGTRLTVT.